Presented here are 29 T cell receptor beta chains from one specimen sequenced in a study of T cells in localized non-small cell lung cancer. Only in-frame clones appear in the TCRdb table, and some are missing; sequencing was by immunoSEQ multiplex PCR. The profile shows some 64,000 clones, about nine tenths of them singletons. The sequencing used peripheral blood, collected before any cancer treatment. These receptors originate from a woman aged 35-75 years with stage I lung adenocarcinoma.

CDR3 DNA: TGTGCCAGCAGCTTGAGACTAGCGGGACCTGGCTCCTACAATGAGCAGTTCTTC. It encodes CASSLRLAGPGSYNEQFF. This chain links TRBV5-6 with TRBJ2-1, with 11 bases matching TRBD2. This CDR3 region has 18 residues. Germline V gives CDR1 SGHDT, CDR2 YYEEEE. Losses at the gene ends were 1 base for V and 0 bases for J; bases not matched to a gene: 6.

To note about this clone: No conserved phenylalanine or tryptophan is present at the end of the CDR3, so a read error is the likely explanation. The chain employs TRBV7-8 and TRBJ1-2; D may be TRBD1 (6 bases). Germline values: CDR1 SGHVS, CDR2 FQNEAQ. V was pared by 0 bases and J by 5 bases, with 13 bases between. The CDR3 is made up of 15 amino acids. This CDR3 is CASSLAMGASYGYTL. Here the CDR3 DNA reads TGTGCCAGCAGCTTAGCGATGGGGGCATCGTATGGCTACACCCTC.

The V call is TRBV10-3, the J call TRBJ1-3; D remains unclear. The CDR3 is 15 amino acids. Deletions cut 7 bases from V and 3 bases from J, with 16 bases between. Germline V lookup: CDR1 ENHRY, CDR2 SYGVKD. CDR3 residues: CAINSNYDIGNTIYF. As DNA, the CDR3 is TGTGCCATCAATTCAAACTACGACATTGGAAACACCATATATTTT.

This chain uses TRBV7-2 with TRBJ2-6, with TRBD1 matching over 8 bases. V lost 5 bases to trimming and J lost 2 bases; unmatched junction nucleotides: 5. Germline CDR1 and CDR2: SGHTA and FQGNSA. The CDR3 extends over 16 amino acids. CDR3 nucleotides: TGTGCCAGCAGCAGGTCGACAGGGGCTGGGGCCAACGTCCTGACTTTC. The encoded protein is CASSRSTGAGANVLTF.

This clone was detected a few times. The chain uses TRBV28 and TRBJ2-7, with 7 bases matching TRBD2. Germline-derived CDR1 and CDR2 are MDHEN and SYDVKM. CDR3 size: 16 residues. The V gene end was trimmed by 7 bases and the J gene end by 3 bases; junction bases not matched to a gene: 15. The CDR3 spells CASKPDGGWPGYEQYF. In DNA, the CDR3 is TGTGCCAGCAAGCCAGACGGGGGGTGGCCGGGCTACGAGCAGTACTTC.

V usage is TRBV30 and J usage is TRBJ2-5; 7 nucleotides align to TRBD2. Germline V CDR1 and CDR2: GTSNPN, SVGIG (reference sequence). The V gene end was trimmed by 3 bases and the J gene end by 7 bases; junction bases not matched to a gene: 5. CDR3 length: 12 residues. CDR3 region: CAWSGPGGTQYF. In DNA, the CDR3 is TGTGCCTGGAGCGGGCCGGGGGGGACCCAGTACTTC.

The chain links TRBV6-5 to TRBJ2-2; D gene unclear. Between the trimmed V and J ends, which lost 4 bases and 5 bases, there was a span of 5 bases. This CDR3 spans 12 amino acids. CDR1 and CDR2 (germline): MNHEY, SVGAGI. CDR3 sequence: CASSSATGELFF. CDR3 DNA: TGTGCCAGCAGTTCCGCGACCGGGGAGCTGTTTTTT.

V gene TRBV29-1 combines with J gene TRBJ1-2; 8 positions agree with TRBD1. Germline V lookup: CDR1 SQVTM, CDR2 ANQGSEA. The CDR3 is made up of 13 amino acids. The ends lost 1 base at V and 7 bases at J; junction bases unmatched: 5. CDR3 nucleotides: TGCAGCGTTGAAGCCCAGGGGGCAGCTGGCTACACCTTC. Its protein product is CSVEAQGAAGYTF.

The CDR3: CASRHRDWRTDTQYF. In DNA, the CDR3 is TGTGCCAGCAGACACCGGGACTGGCGCACAGATACGCAGTATTTT. The chain employs TRBV27 and TRBJ2-3; possibly TRBD2 for D (6 bases). Per germline, CDR1 MNHEY and CDR2 SMNVEV (reference sequence). The V gene lost 6 bases and the J gene lost 1 base, with 14 bases spanning the gap. The CDR3 is 15 amino acids.

V is TRBV5-6 and J is TRBJ1-5; D remains unclear. The CDR3 extends over 15 amino acids. Trimming shortened V by 1 base and J by 5 bases, and 13 bases separated the two germline ends. CDR1 SGHDT and CDR2 YYEEEE come from the germline V gene. Here the CDR3 reads CASSLKQLAYQPQHF. CDR3 in DNA: TGTGCCAGCAGCTTGAAACAGCTAGCTTATCAGCCCCAGCATTTT.

The rearrangement links TRBV7-2 to TRBJ2-7; tentative D call: TRBD1 (6 bases). The CDR3 consists of 14 residues. Trimming cost V 2 bases and J 4 bases, with 12 bases left between them. The V gene's germline CDR1 is SGHTA and CDR2 FQGNSA. The CDR3 coding sequence is TGTGCCAGCAGCTTACAGGGGTTGGGGTACGAGCAGTACTTC. Translating gives CASSLQGLGYEQYF.

This chain connects TRBV6-5 to TRBJ1-2; D remains ambiguous. Germline V gives CDR1 MNHEY, CDR2 SVGAGI. Trimming shortened V by 5 bases and J by 8 bases, and 9 bases separated the two germline ends. This CDR3 has 11 amino acids. For the CDR3, the DNA is TGTGCCAGCAGTGAACTAGGGGGCTACACCTTC. This gives the protein CASSELGGYTF.

The rearrangement joins TRBV5-4 to TRBJ1-3, with D perhaps TRBD1 (5 bases). The CDR3 is made up of 19 amino acids. The V gene lost 2 bases and the J gene lost 0 bases, with 21 bases spanning the gap. Looked up from germline, CDR1 is SGHNT and CDR2 is YYREEE (reference sequence). CDR3 in amino acids: CASSFFRVDSLTSGNTIYF. CDR3 in DNA: TGTGCCAGCAGCTTCTTTCGCGTTGACAGCTTGACCTCTGGAAACACCATATATTTT.

The count of this clone is one. V and J are TRBV19 and TRBJ1-2, with D possibly matching TRBD1 (5 bases). Germline-derived CDR1 and CDR2 are LNHDA and SQIVND (reference sequence). The length of the CDR3 is 14 residues. Trimming removed 4 bases at V and 0 bases at J, with 9 bases between. The CDR3 sequence is CASSTQGANYGYTF. CDR3 sequence (DNA): TGTGCCAGTAGTACTCAGGGAGCTAACTATGGCTACACCTTC.

This chain connects TRBV19 to TRBJ1-1; D is unresolved. The CDR3 has 13 amino acids. The V gene lost 3 bases and the J gene lost 3 bases, with 8 bases spanning the gap. The germline CDR1 and CDR2 sequences are LNHDA and SQIVND (reference sequence). The CDR3 sequence: CASSIVRHTEAFF. In nucleotides, the CDR3 is TGTGCCAGTAGTATTGTGCGCCACACTGAAGCTTTCTTT.

This clone was recorded only once. This chain uses TRBV15 with TRBJ2-3, with D uncertain. The CDR3 has 13 residues. V was trimmed by 1 base and J by 5 bases, leaving 7 bases between them. CDR1 LNHNV and CDR2 YYDKDF come from the germline V gene (reference sequence). CDR3 bases: TGTGCCACCAGCAGAGCTGAAAGAGATACGCAGTATTTT. Its translation is CATSRAERDTQYF.

This clone was seen a handful of times. The genes are TRBV4-2 and TRBJ1-1; perhaps TRBD1 as D (5 bases). Germline CDR1 LGHNA, CDR2 YNFKEQ. CDR3 size: 16 residues. V lost 1 base and J lost 1, with 13 bases in between. CDR3 protein: CASSQARGTENTEAFF. The DNA for the CDR3 is TGTGCCAGCAGCCAAGCGAGGGGAACTGAGAACACTGAAGCTTTCTTT.

The V call is TRBV9, the J call TRBJ1-5; D may be TRBD1 (5 bases). Deletions cut 3 bases from V and 2 bases from J, with 12 bases between. The CDR3 consists of 15 residues. Germline CDR1 and CDR2: SGDLS and YYNGEE. The CDR3 here is CASSGPGTGNQPQHF. CDR3 nucleotides: TGTGCCAGCAGCGGACCCGGGACCGGCAATCAGCCCCAGCATTTT.

This chain uses TRBV5-6 with TRBJ2-3, with 8 bases fitting TRBD1. The germline gives CDR1 SGHDT, CDR2 YYEEEE. J was trimmed by 1 base and V by 4 bases; bases with no gene match: 5. This CDR3 spans 15 amino acids. The CDR3 is CASSPGQGGTDTQYF. The CDR3 DNA follows: TGTGCCAGCAGCCCCGGACAGGGCGGCACAGATACGCAGTATTTT.

The gene calls are TRBV19 and TRBJ2-3; 7 positions agree with TRBD2. CDR3 length equals 18 residues. From germline, CDR1 is LNHDA and CDR2 SQIVND (reference sequence). V shed 5 bases, J shed 0 bases, and the junction held 14 bases outside the gene matches. The CDR3 region is CASSAFSGGGTSTDTQYF. The CDR3 DNA reads as TGTGCCAGTAGTGCGTTTTCGGGCGGGGGAACTAGCACAGATACGCAGTATTTT.

The chain joins TRBV7-9 to TRBJ2-7; D not resolved. The CDR3 length is 13 residues. V was trimmed by 6 bases and J by 0 bases, leaving 9 bases between them. Germline CDR1 SEHNR, CDR2 FQNEAQ (reference sequence). CDR3 DNA: TGTGCCAGCAGACCTCGGTTCTCCTACGAGCAGTACTTC. Protein sequence: CASRPRFSYEQYF.

The rearrangement links TRBV7-8 to TRBJ1-1; D not certain. CDR3 length: 13 amino acids. V was pared by 6 bases and J by 3 bases, with 11 bases between. Germline V CDR1 and CDR2: SGHVS, FQNEAQ. The CDR3 sequence: CASRRRIDTEAFF. CDR3 DNA sequence: TGTGCCAGCAGACGGAGAATTGACACTGAAGCTTTCTTT. Full variable domain (missing parts from reference TRBV7-8 and TRBJ1-1): GAGVSQSPRYKVAKRGQDVALRCDPISGHVSLFWYQQALGQGPEFLTYFQNEAQLDKSGLPSDRFFAERPEGSVSTLKIQRTQQEDSAVYLCASRRRIDTEAFFGQGTRLTVV.

Only one count was recorded for this clone. The chain uses TRBV28 and TRBJ2-1; 14 bases line up with TRBD2. The CDR3 is made up of 14 amino acids. Germline CDR1 is MDHEN and CDR2 is SYDVKM. The ends lost 2 bases at V and 9 bases at J; junction bases unmatched: 0. The CDR3 coding sequence is TGTGCCAGCAGTTTAGGACTAGCGGGAGGTGAGCAGTTCTTC. Protein: CASSLGLAGGEQFF.

The J gene is TRBJ2-5, the V gene TRBV5-1; weak D call: TRBD2 (7 bases). The CDR3 extends over 17 amino acids. CDR1 SGHRS and CDR2 YFSETQ come from the germline V gene. V lost 4 bases and J lost 5, with 24 bases in between. CDR3 loop: CASSPPSVTGGLETQYF. DNA of the CDR3: TGCGCCAGCAGCCCTCCGAGTGTGACCGGGGGGCTGGAGACCCAGTACTTC. Full variable domain (outside the CDR3, taken from reference TRBV5-1 and TRBJ2-5): KAGVTQTPRYLIKTRGQQVTLSCSPISGHRSVSWYQQTPGQGLQFLFEYFSETQRNKGNFPGRFSGRQFSNSRSEMNVSTLELGDSALYLCASSPPSVTGGLETQYFGPGTRLLVL.

The rearrangement uses TRBV7-2 and TRBJ2-7; no clear D gene. CDR1 and CDR2 (germline): SGHTA, FQGNSA. CDR3 length: 14 amino acids. Trimming took 6 bases from V and 3 from J, leaving 15 bases between them. CDR3 DNA: TGTGCCAGCAGTGACCGACACGCAGGCTACGAGCAGTACTTC. Its translation is CASSDRHAGYEQYF.

This chain links TRBV5-8 with TRBJ2-4; D unclear. Trimming took 1 base from V and 0 from J, leaving 11 bases between them. The CDR3 sequence is 16 residues long. Germline CDR1 reads SGHTS; CDR2 reads YDEGEE. The chain's CDR3 is CASSLSGRKAKNIQYF. The CDR3 DNA sequence: TGTGCCAGCAGCTTGTCTGGCAGGAAAGCCAAAAACATTCAGTACTTC.

The genes are TRBV11-2 and TRBJ1-1; D gene uncertain. This CDR3 is built from 14 residues. The V gene lost 5 bases and the J gene lost 1 base, with 11 bases spanning the gap. Germline V gives CDR1 SGHAT, CDR2 FQNNGV. CDR3 DNA sequence: TGTGCCAGCAGCAATCACGGGAAGAACACTGAAGCTTTCTTT. Translation gives CASSNHGKNTEAFF.

The CDR3 reads CASSYGPGLAAYEQYF. Written as DNA, the CDR3 is TGTGCCAGCAGTTACGGGCCGGGACTAGCAGCTTACGAGCAGTACTTC. The chain couples TRBV6-5 to TRBJ2-7; 9 bases map to TRBD2. Germline lookup yields CDR1 MNHEY and CDR2 SVGAGI. The CDR3 runs 16 residues. V gave up 2 bases and J gave up 4 bases; unmatched junction bases: 9.

Worth noting for this clone: A read error may account for a junction end that differs from germline. This CDR3 is also generated by other DNA sequences in the sample. The chain carries TRBV5-6 and TRBJ1-2; 10 nucleotides line up with TRBD1. CDR3 length: 16 residues. Germline V gene sequence: CDR1 SGHDT, CDR2 YYEEEE. The CDR3 nucleotides read TGTGCCAGTAGCTTGTGGGAGACAGGGGGCGTAGATGGCTACACCTTC. Encoded protein: CASSLWETGGVDGYTF.